These 25 T cell receptor beta chains share one sample of origin, sequenced in a study of T cell responses to AZD1222 COVID-19 vaccine. TCRdb keeps only in-frame clones here, not all; method: immunoSEQ multiplex PCR. The table lists roughly 67,000 clones, roughly 90% of them singletons. The material sequenced was peripheral blood, taken on day 0 of AZD1222 vaccination. The source of these receptors is an adult in good health.

This clone was seen a handful of times. This chain joins TRBV7-8 and TRBJ2-1, with 9 bases fitting TRBD2. The V and J ends lost 5 bases and 10 bases, in that order; junction bases with no gene match: 12. From germline, CDR1 is SGHVS and CDR2 FQNEAQ. The CDR3 totals 15 residues. CDR3 nucleotides: TGTGCCAGCAGCCCAACATCCGGGACTAGCACGGAGCAGTTCTTC. Its protein product is CASSPTSGTSTEQFF. The whole variable domain, remainder taken from reference TRBV7-8 and TRBJ2-1, is GAGVSQSPRYKVAKRGQDVALRCDPISGHVSLFWYQQALGQGPEFLTYFQNEAQLDKSGLPSDRFFAERPEGSVSTLKIQRTQQEDSAVYLCASSPTSGTSTEQFFGPGTRLTVL.

This clone was seen a single time. The chain couples TRBV11-2 to TRBJ2-1, with 13 bases identical to TRBD2. CDR3 length equals 18 residues. The J segment lost 2 bases and the V segment lost 5 bases, leaving 9 bases of the junction unmatched. Germline V gene sequence: CDR1 SGHAT, CDR2 FQNNGV. This CDR3 reads CASSIVTSGRNPYNEQFF. CDR3 DNA: TGTGCCAGCAGCATCGTGACTAGCGGGAGGAACCCCTACAATGAGCAGTTCTTC.

The chain carries TRBV10-3 and TRBJ1-2, with 12 bases that match TRBD1. Germline V gene data show CDR1 as ENHRY and CDR2 as SYGVKD. The CDR3 has 15 amino acids. After removal of 10 bases from V and 4 bases from J, the junction contained 10 bases not matched to a gene. CDR3 DNA: TGTGCCACCCGGGACAGGGGGCTCGTCCGCTATGGCTACACCTTC. It specifies CATRDRGLVRYGYTF.

DNA of the CDR3: TGTGCCAGCAGCGACCGGGACAGGGATTCCGGGGAGCTGTTTTTT. This codes for CASSDRDRDSGELFF. The rearrangement joins TRBV7-6 to TRBJ2-2; 9 bases align to TRBD1. The CDR3 contains 15 residues. V lost 5 bases, J lost 6 bases, and 7 bases stayed unmatched. Germline V gene lookup returns CDR1 SGHVS and CDR2 FNYEAQ.

V usage is TRBV27 and J usage is TRBJ1-4, with 9 nucleotides matching TRBD1. With V trimmed by 1 base and J by 6 bases, 3 bases remained unmatched. Looked up from germline, CDR1 is MNHEY and CDR2 is SMNVEV (reference sequence). The CDR3 runs 15 residues. The CDR3, as DNA: TGTGCCAGCAGTTTATTGGGGACAGGGCATGAAAAACTGTTTTTT. Amino acids: CASSLLGTGHEKLFF.

This sequence joins TRBV7-2 and TRBJ1-1; D call uncertain. Trimming took off 5 bases at V and 9 bases at J, with 16 bases between the two ends. In germline, CDR1 is SGHTA, CDR2 FQGNSA. This CDR3 spans 13 amino acids. The CDR3: CASSAGVGIQAFF. For the CDR3, the DNA is TGTGCCAGCAGCGCTGGGGTTGGGATCCAAGCTTTCTTT.

This chain uses TRBV7-8 with TRBJ1-5; D may be TRBD1 (6 bases). The CDR3 spans 15 residues. The germline V and J ends were trimmed by 0 bases and 4 bases, with 10 bases remaining between them. CDR1 and CDR2 (germline): SGHVS, FQNEAQ. CDR3 residues: CASSLAGGGNQPQHF. DNA for the CDR3: TGTGCCAGCAGCTTAGCGGGAGGGGGAAATCAGCCCCAGCATTTT.

The V gene is TRBV5-3, the J gene TRBJ2-7; 16 bases match TRBD2. TRBV5-3 has ORF status, its function being uncertain. The V gene end was trimmed by 3 bases and the J gene end by 6 bases; junction bases not matched to a gene: 12. The CDR3 sequence is 18 residues long. CDR3 loop: CARSWAGTSGRARSEQYF. The CDR3 DNA reads TGTGCCAGAAGCTGGGCCGGGACTAGCGGGAGGGCCAGGAGCGAGCAGTACTTC.

The chain carries TRBV13 and TRBJ1-6; 9 bases are a match to TRBD1. This CDR3 has 18 amino acids. Per the germline V gene, CDR1 is PRHDT and CDR2 is FYEKMQ (reference sequence). Trimming at V came to 3 bases and at J to 0 bases, leaving 6 bases not matched to a gene. CDR3 in DNA: TGTGCCAGCAGCTTGGGACAGGGACAGAGCTCCTATAATTCACCCCTCCACTTT. It translates to CASSLGQGQSSYNSPLHF. Supplemented by reference TRBV13 and TRBJ1-6, the full variable domain reads AAGVIQSPRHLIKEKRETATLKCYPIPRHDTVYWYQQGPGQDPQFLISFYEKMQSDKGSIPDRFSAQQFSDYHSELNMSSLELGDSALYFCASSLGQGQSSYNSPLHFGNGTRLTVT.

This chain joins TRBV15 and TRBJ1-3; no clear D gene. The CDR3 is 15 residues long. V was cut by 3 bases and J by 1 base, with 10 bases left in between. Germline V lookup: CDR1 LNHNV, CDR2 YYDKDF (reference sequence). The CDR3 spells CATSRTSQSGNTIYF. DNA of the CDR3: TGTGCCACCAGCAGGACTTCGCAGTCTGGAAACACCATATATTTT.

This clone was observed once. This rearrangement joins TRBV30 to TRBJ2-2, with D possibly matching TRBD1 (5 bases). This CDR3 has 16 residues. Trimming cost V 0 bases and J 0 bases, with 11 bases left between them. The germline gives CDR1 GTSNPN, CDR2 SVGIG (reference sequence). The CDR3 DNA reads as TGTGCCTGGAGTGTCCAAGGACAACCGAACACCGGGGAGCTGTTTTTT. Amino acids: CAWSVQGQPNTGELFF.

This chain uses TRBV10-3 with TRBJ2-7, with a possible D match to TRBD2 (7 bases). V was pared by 2 bases and J by 3 bases, with 17 bases between. Per the germline V gene, CDR1 is ENHRY and CDR2 is SYGVKD. The CDR3 has 16 residues. The CDR3 is CAISESGGGRGYEQYF. CDR3 nucleotides: TGTGCCATCAGTGAGAGTGGGGGCGGGAGAGGCTACGAGCAGTACTTC.

V usage is TRBV19 and J usage is TRBJ1-1; 9 nucleotides line up with TRBD1. V dropped 3 bases and J dropped 2; count of bases not matched to a gene: 4. From germline, CDR1 is LNHDA and CDR2 SQIVND (reference sequence). The CDR3 contains 15 residues. The chain's CDR3 is CASSIWTGVNTEAFF. Here the CDR3 DNA reads TGTGCCAGTAGTATCTGGACAGGGGTAAACACTGAAGCTTTCTTT.

The chain uses TRBV7-9 and TRBJ1-1; the D is unclear. CDR1 and CDR2 (germline): SEHNR, FQNEAQ (reference sequence). Trimming left V 5 bases short and J 0 bases short, with 13 bases between. This CDR3 has 15 residues. The CDR3 bases are TGTGCCAGCAGCGAGGGATCGAGGATGAACACTGAAGCTTTCTTT. It specifies CASSEGSRMNTEAFF.

The chain combines TRBV6-2 or TRBV6-3 with TRBJ2-7; D possibly corresponds to TRBD1 (6 bases). There are 14 residues in the CDR3. Trimming removed 7 bases from V and 5 bases from J, with 18 bases in between. Germline-derived CDR1 and CDR2 are MNHEY and SVGEGT. The CDR3 DNA follows: TGTGCCAGCATCCCGGGACATGCCAGCGACGAGCAGTACTTC. Residues: CASIPGHASDEQYF.

V is TRBV29-1 and J is TRBJ2-1; 11 bases line up with TRBD2. V dropped 3 bases and J dropped 9; count of bases not matched to a gene: 4. This CDR3 has 13 amino acids. The germline CDR1 and CDR2 sequences are SQVTM and ANQGSEA. This CDR3 is CSVETSGNSEQFF. Here the CDR3 DNA reads TGCAGCGTTGAGACTAGCGGGAATAGTGAGCAGTTCTTC.

This clone is a singleton in its sample. The rearrangement links TRBV5-1 to TRBJ2-1; D gene uncertain. The CDR3 runs 13 residues. Germline-derived CDR1 and CDR2 are SGHRS and YFSETQ. V was shortened by 2 bases and J by 9 bases, with 12 bases between the two germline ends. The DNA of the CDR3 is TGCGCCAGCAGCTTTGGTGGTTCGGGTGAGCAGTTCTTC. Amino acid sequence: CASSFGGSGEQFF.

The rearrangement joins TRBV20-1 to TRBJ1-2; D is possibly TRBD1 (5 bases). V shed 3 bases and J shed 0 bases, with 17 bases lying between them. The CDR3 runs 16 residues. Germline loops: CDR1 DFQATT, CDR2 SNEGSKA (reference sequence). The CDR3 nucleotides read TGCAGTGCTAGTCGGAGGATGATAGGGGCTAACTATGGCTACACCTTC. Its protein product is CSASRRMIGANYGYTF.

The CDR3: CASSLAVDQPQHF. The CDR3 nucleotides are TGTGCCAGCAGCTTGGCCGTCGATCAGCCCCAGCATTTT. The gene calls are TRBV5-4 and TRBJ1-5; D gene uncertain. The CDR3 spans 13 residues. Germline V gene sequence: CDR1 SGHNT, CDR2 YYREEE (reference sequence). V lost 0 bases and J 5 bases, leaving 6 bases between the germline ends.

The V call is TRBV30, the J call TRBJ1-4; D is unresolved. The CDR3 is 13 amino acids. Trimming shortened V by 2 bases and J by 8 bases, and 12 bases separated the two germline ends. Germline lookup yields CDR1 GTSNPN and CDR2 SVGIG (reference sequence). CDR3 amino acids: CAWSRAQREKLFF. The CDR3 DNA sequence: TGTGCCTGGAGTAGGGCCCAGAGGGAAAAACTGTTTTTT.

The V gene is TRBV7-8, the J gene TRBJ2-1; 9 positions agree with TRBD1. Germline CDR1 reads SGHVS; CDR2 reads FQNEAQ. The CDR3 loop spans 15 amino acids. The ends lost 3 bases at V and 10 bases at J; junction bases unmatched: 10. The CDR3 coding sequence is TGTGCCAGCAGCTTTGTGGGGACAGGGAAACCGGAGCAGTTCTTC. Protein product: CASSFVGTGKPEQFF.

The CDR3 DNA is TGTGCCAGCAGTTACAGGGGGCGCGGAGAGGTGAACACTGAAGCTTTCTTT. Translated: CASSYRGRGEVNTEAFF. The chain is built from TRBV6-2 or TRBV6-3 and TRBJ1-1; 7 bases match TRBD1. Germline assignment: CDR1 MNHEY and CDR2 SVGEGT. V was pared by 2 bases and J by 0 bases, with 9 bases of the junction left unmatched. This CDR3 contains 17 residues.

V usage is TRBV7-2 and J usage is TRBJ2-7, with D perhaps TRBD2 (6 bases). The CDR3 covers 14 residues. Germline V gives CDR1 SGHTA, CDR2 FQGNSA. Trimming took 1 base from V and 2 from J, leaving 9 bases between them. CDR3 coding DNA: TGTGCCAGCAGCTTAGACGGGGGAGCCTACGAGCAGTACTTC. Its translation: CASSLDGGAYEQYF.

This sequence joins TRBV6-4 and TRBJ1-6; no reliable D call. Germline CDR1 MRHNA, CDR2 SNTAGT. Trimming cost V 0 bases and J 1 base, with 16 bases left between them. The CDR3 extends over 19 amino acids. CDR3 in DNA: TGTGCCAGCAGTGACTCGATCCCTCCCGGGCTTTCCTATAATTCACCCCTCCACTTT. This translates into CASSDSIPPGLSYNSPLHF.

The V gene is TRBV3-1 (or the pseudogene TRBV3-2), the J gene TRBJ2-2, with D unclear. Germline V lookup: CDR1 LGHDT, CDR2 YNNKEL (reference sequence). The CDR3 spans 13 residues. Trimming took off 0 bases at V and 7 bases at J, with 6 bases between the two ends. The CDR3 DNA follows: TGTGCCAGCAGCCAAGAAGTACTCGGGGAGCTGTTTTTT. It encodes CASSQEVLGELFF.